This T cell receptor beta chain is from a study of blood T cell repertoires in COVID-19. The repertoire was sequenced with immunoSEQ multiplex PCR; TCRdb's copy has only in-frame clones and lacks some. The sample shows tens of thousands of clones, over 90% of them seen only once. Material: peripheral blood. This TCR was recovered from a man in his fifties or sixties with active COVID-19.

The CDR3 nucleotides read TGTGCCAGCAAGCGGGAGAACAATGCTGAAGCTTTCTTT. This sequence encodes CASKRENNAEAFF. The rearrangement joins TRBV6-5 to TRBJ1-1; D is unresolved. Between the trimmed V and J ends, which lost 7 bases and 6 bases, there was a span of 15 bases. Germline V gives CDR1 MNHEY, CDR2 SVGAGI. The CDR3 totals 13 residues.